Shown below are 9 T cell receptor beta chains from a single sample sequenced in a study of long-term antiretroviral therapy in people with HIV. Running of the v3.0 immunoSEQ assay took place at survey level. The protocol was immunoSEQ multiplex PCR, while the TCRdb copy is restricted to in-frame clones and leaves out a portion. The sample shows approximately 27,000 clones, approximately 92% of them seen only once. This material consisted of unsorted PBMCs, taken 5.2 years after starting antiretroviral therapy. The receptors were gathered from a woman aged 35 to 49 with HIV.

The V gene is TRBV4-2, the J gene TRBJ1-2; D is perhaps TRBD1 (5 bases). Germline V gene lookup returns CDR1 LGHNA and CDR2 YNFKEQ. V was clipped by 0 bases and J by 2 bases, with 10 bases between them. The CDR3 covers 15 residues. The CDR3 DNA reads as TGTGCCAGCAGCCAAGATTATTCAGGGAACTATGGCTACACCTTC. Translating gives CASSQDYSGNYGYTF.

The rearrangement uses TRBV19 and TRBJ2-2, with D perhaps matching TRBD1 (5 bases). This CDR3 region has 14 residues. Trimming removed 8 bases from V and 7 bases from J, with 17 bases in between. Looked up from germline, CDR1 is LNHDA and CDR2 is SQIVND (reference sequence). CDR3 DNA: TGTGCCAGTGCAGGGCCGCTCTTGATCGGGGAGCTGTTTTTT. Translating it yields CASAGPLLIGELFF.

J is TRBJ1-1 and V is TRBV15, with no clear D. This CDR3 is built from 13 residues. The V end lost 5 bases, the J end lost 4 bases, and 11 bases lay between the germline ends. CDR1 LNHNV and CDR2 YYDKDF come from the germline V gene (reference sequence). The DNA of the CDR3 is TGTGCCACCAGCCCACCGGGAGGCACTGAAGCTTTCTTT. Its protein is CATSPPGGTEAFF.

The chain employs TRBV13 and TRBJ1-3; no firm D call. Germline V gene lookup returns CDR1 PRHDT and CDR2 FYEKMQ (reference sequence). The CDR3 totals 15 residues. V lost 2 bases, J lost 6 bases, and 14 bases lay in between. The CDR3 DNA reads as TGTGCCAGCAGCTTACTCGAGGGTTTCGAAAACACCATATATTTT. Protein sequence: CASSLLEGFENTIYF.

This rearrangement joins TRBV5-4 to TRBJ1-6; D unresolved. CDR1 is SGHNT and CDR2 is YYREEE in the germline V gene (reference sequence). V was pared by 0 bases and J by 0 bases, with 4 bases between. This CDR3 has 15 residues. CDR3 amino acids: CASSLGSSYNSPLHF. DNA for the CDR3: TGTGCCAGCAGCTTGGGCAGCTCCTATAATTCACCCCTCCACTTT.

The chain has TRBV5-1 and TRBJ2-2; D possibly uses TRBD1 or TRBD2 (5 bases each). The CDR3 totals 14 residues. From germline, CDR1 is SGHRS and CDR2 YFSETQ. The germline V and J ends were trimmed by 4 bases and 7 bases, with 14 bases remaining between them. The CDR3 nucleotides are TGCGCCAGCAGCCCTACCGTGGGGGTCGGGGAGCTGTTTTTT. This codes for CASSPTVGVGELFF.

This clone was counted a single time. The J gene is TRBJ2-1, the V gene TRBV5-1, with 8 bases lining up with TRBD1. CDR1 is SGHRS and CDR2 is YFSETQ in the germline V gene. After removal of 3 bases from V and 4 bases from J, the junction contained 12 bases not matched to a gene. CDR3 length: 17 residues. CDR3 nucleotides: TGCGCCAGCAGCTCGTCCCGGGACAGGAAGATTTACAATGAGCAGTTCTTC. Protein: CASSSSRDRKIYNEQFF.

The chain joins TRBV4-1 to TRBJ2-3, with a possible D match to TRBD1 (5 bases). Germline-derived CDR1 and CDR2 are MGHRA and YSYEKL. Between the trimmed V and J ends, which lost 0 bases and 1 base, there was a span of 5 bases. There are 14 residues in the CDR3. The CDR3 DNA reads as TGCGCCAGCAGCCAAGACAGGGGCACAGATACGCAGTATTTT. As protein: CASSQDRGTDTQYF.

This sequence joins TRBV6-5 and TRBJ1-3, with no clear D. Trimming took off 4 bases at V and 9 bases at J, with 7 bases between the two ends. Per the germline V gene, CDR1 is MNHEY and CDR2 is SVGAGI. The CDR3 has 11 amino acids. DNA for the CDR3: TGTGCCAGCAGTTCCCGTTTCACCATATATTTT. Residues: CASSSRFTIYF.